The 19 T cell receptor beta chains below were found in one sample sequenced in a study of CD8 T cells in Susac syndrome. Random hexamers were used to reverse transcribe an amount of about 0.5 to 1 ug RNA. TCRdb redid the calling of the immunoSEQ multiplex PCR reads with MiXCR, one entry per CDR3 protein. The sample holds some 190,000 distinct CDR3 sequences, about 95% seen once. The sample comprised CD4+ T cells from PBMCs. The receptors originated from a human donor in good health.

The table lists this clonotype with a count of one. The gene calls are TRBV20-1 and TRBJ1-6, with unresolved D. Trimming shortened V by 1 base and J by 6 bases, and 16 bases separated the two germline ends. This CDR3 region has 16 residues. Germline lookup yields CDR1 DFQATT and CDR2 SNEGSKA (reference sequence). The CDR3 is CSARGLTDSSNSPLHF. The CDR3 DNA reads as TGCAGTGCTAGAGGACTGACTGACTCCAGTAATTCACCCCTCCACTTT.

The chain couples TRBV20-1 to TRBJ1-1; the D is unclear. V lost 6 bases, J lost 10 bases, and 24 bases lay in between. The V gene's germline CDR1 is DFQATT and CDR2 SNEGSKA (reference sequence). The CDR3 is 14 amino acids. The CDR3 DNA is TGCAGTGCCCTAAGGACCAACCTAGAGGCAAGAGCTTTCTTT. Protein product: CSALRTNLEARAFF.

The chain joins TRBV7-9 to TRBJ2-7; TRBD1 is a possible D gene (5 bases). The CDR3 extends over 12 amino acids. CDR1 and CDR2 from the germline V gene are SEHNR and FQNEAQ (reference sequence). The ends were cut back, 7 bases at V and 2 bases at J, with 9 bases in the middle. DNA of the CDR3: TGTGCCAGCAATAAGGGGACCTACGAGCAGTACTTC. Protein: CASNKGTYEQYF. Full variable domain (missing parts from reference TRBV7-9 and TRBJ2-7): DTGVSQNPRHKITKRGQNVTFRCDPISEHNRLYWYRQTLGQGPEFLTYFQNEAQLEKSRLLSDRFSAERPKGSFSTLEIQRTEQGDSAMYLCASNKGTYEQYFGPGTRLTVT.

The chain links TRBV19 to TRBJ1-1; D ambiguous. The CDR3 length is 13 residues. CDR1 is LNHDA and CDR2 is SQIVND in the germline V gene (reference sequence). The ends were cut back, 4 bases at V and 5 bases at J, with 11 bases in the middle. The CDR3 bases are TGTGCCAGTAGTAATGGGTGGGAGACTGAAGCTTTCTTT. This sequence encodes CASSNGWETEAFF. The full variable domain, in which reference TRBV19 and TRBJ1-1 provide the parts outside the CDR3, is DGGITQSPKYLFRKEGQNVTLSCEQNLNHDAMYWYRQDPGQGLRLIYYSQIVNDFQKGDIAEGYSVSREKKESFPLTVTSAQKNPTAFYLCASSNGWETEAFFGQGTRLTVV.

The chain employs TRBV20-1 and TRBJ2-7; 9 bases fit TRBD2. This CDR3 has 14 residues. The V and J ends lost 5 bases and 2 bases, in that order; junction bases with no gene match: 7. Per the germline V gene, CDR1 is DFQATT and CDR2 is SNEGSKA (reference sequence). CDR3 nucleotide sequence: TGCAGTGCTCATACGGGACTAGCACCCTACGAGCAGTACTTC. This translates into CSAHTGLAPYEQYF.

V gene TRBV28 combines with J gene TRBJ2-1; D may be TRBD1 or TRBD2 (6 bases each). This CDR3 region has 14 residues. Germline V gives CDR1 MDHEN, CDR2 SYDVKM. The ends were cut back, 8 bases at V and 2 bases at J, with 13 bases in the middle. As DNA, the CDR3 is TGTGCCAGCGCTGGGGGCGGGGCCTACAATGAGCAGTTCTTC. Translation: CASAGGGAYNEQFF.

This clonotype was counted between two and nine times. The chain uses TRBV29-1 and TRBJ2-1, with 9 bases that match TRBD2. The germline gives CDR1 SQVTM, CDR2 ANQGSEA. This CDR3 is built from 18 residues. Germline trimming cut 4 bases from V and 0 bases from J; bases unmatched to any gene: 13. The CDR3 DNA is TGCAGCGTTGTCGGTTATTCGGCGGGAGGGTCCTCCTACAATGAGCAGTTCTTC. Translated: CSVVGYSAGGSSYNEQFF.

V and J are TRBV12-3 or TRBV12-4 and TRBJ2-1; D is possibly TRBD1 or TRBD2 (5 bases each). V was trimmed by 3 bases and J by 9 bases, leaving 18 bases between them. This CDR3 comprises 15 residues. CDR3 residues: CASSLLAGTGAEQFF. The CDR3 nucleotides read TGTGCCAGCAGTTTGCTGGCAGGGACCGGGGCTGAGCAGTTCTTC.

The CDR3 bases are TGTGCCAGCAGCCCGGAAGCGGGAGGTCACTACGAGCAGTACGTC. Translating it yields CASSPEAGGHYEQYV. The chain combines TRBV7-2 with TRBJ2-7; 9 bases agree with TRBD2. Trimming removed 5 bases from V and 3 bases from J; junction bases left unmatched: 8. This CDR3 contains 15 residues. Germline V gene lookup returns CDR1 SGHTA and CDR2 FQGNSA.

V usage is TRBV7-2 and J usage is TRBJ2-3; TRBD1 might be the D (6 bases). Germline lookup yields CDR1 SGHTA and CDR2 FQGNSA. The CDR3 extends over 15 amino acids. V was clipped by 6 bases and J by 3 bases, with 16 bases between them. The CDR3 protein is CASRAGAIGTDTQYF. Here the CDR3 DNA reads TGTGCCAGCAGGGCAGGGGCCATTGGAACAGATACGCAGTATTTT. The full variable domain, rest sourced from reference TRBV7-2 and TRBJ2-3, is GAGVSQSPSNKVTEKGKDVELRCDPISGHTALYWYRQSLGQGLEFLIYFQGNSAPDKSGLPSDRFSAERTGGSVSTLTIQRTQQEDSAVYLCASRAGAIGTDTQYFGPGTRLTVL.

CDR3: CASSQYGPLYEQYV. The CDR3 DNA reads TGCGCCAGCAGTCAATACGGACCACTCTACGAGCAGTACGTC. The chain links TRBV23-1 to TRBJ2-7; no reliable D call. TRBV23-1 is designated an ORF whose function remains uncertain. The CDR3 length is 14 residues. Trimming removed 1 base from V and 3 bases from J, with 10 bases in between.

The J gene is TRBJ2-3, the V gene TRBV29-1; D remains unclear. The CDR3 spans 12 residues. Per the germline V gene, CDR1 is SQVTM and CDR2 is ANQGSEA. V was shortened by 3 bases and J by 1 base, with 5 bases between the two germline ends. CDR3 protein: CSVDVGTDTQYF. As DNA, the CDR3 is TGCAGCGTTGATGTCGGCACAGATACGCAGTATTTT.

The genes are TRBV12-5 and TRBJ1-2; no reliable D call. Germline assignment: CDR1 LGHNT and CDR2 FRNRAP. This CDR3 comprises 13 residues. Trimming removed 5 bases at V and 4 bases at J, with 11 bases between. The CDR3 bases are TGTGCTAGTGGTGACACGGGCCTCTATGGCTACACCTTC. Its translation is CASGDTGLYGYTF. Full variable domain (remainder filled in from reference TRBV12-5 and TRBJ1-2): DARVTQTPRHKVTEMGQEVTMRCQPILGHNTVFWYRQTMMQGLELLAYFRNRAPLDDSGMPKDRFSAEMPDATLATLKIQPSEPRDSAVYFCASGDTGLYGYTFGSGTRLTVV.

This rearrangement joins TRBV30 to TRBJ2-3; TRBD2 matches at 7 bases. V shed 5 bases and J 0 bases; nucleotides not matched to a gene: 2. Germline V gene lookup returns CDR1 GTSNPN and CDR2 SVGIG (reference sequence). The CDR3 is 13 residues long. The CDR3 nucleotides are TGTGCCTGGGCTAGCGGTAGCACAGATACGCAGTATTTT. It codes for CAWASGSTDTQYF.

The V and J genes are TRBV20-1 and TRBJ2-5; 10 bases match TRBD1. Germline V gives CDR1 DFQATT, CDR2 SNEGSKA (reference sequence). Trimming took 6 bases from V and 5 from J; bases not matched to a gene: 6. The CDR3 contains 13 residues. The CDR3: CSAPGQGVETQYF. CDR3 nucleotide sequence: TGCAGTGCGCCCGGACAGGGGGTGGAGACCCAGTACTTC.

The V gene is TRBV5-1, the J gene TRBJ2-3; weak D call: TRBD2 (5 bases). The V gene's germline CDR1 is SGHRS and CDR2 YFSETQ. This CDR3 comprises 15 residues. V gave up 5 bases and J gave up 1 base, with 14 bases separating them. As DNA, the CDR3 is TGCGCCAGCAGTCTCGAGGATAGCGGCACAGATACGCAGTATTTT. Its protein is CASSLEDSGTDTQYF.

The chain recombines TRBV12-3 or TRBV12-4 with TRBJ2-5, with D hard to call. The V gene lost 5 bases and the J gene lost 1 base, with 11 bases spanning the gap. The CDR3 extends over 14 amino acids. The CDR3: CASSPTLLQETQYF. The DNA of the CDR3 is TGTGCCAGCAGTCCCACTCTCCTCCAAGAGACCCAGTACTTC.

The chain combines TRBV29-1 with TRBJ2-3, with D possibly being TRBD1 or TRBD2 (5 bases each). V was pared by 6 bases and J by 5 bases, with 18 bases between. The germline gives CDR1 SQVTM, CDR2 ANQGSEA. This CDR3 has 14 amino acids. The CDR3 DNA reads as TGCAGCGTCGAAACAGGTGGGGCGGGAGATACGCAGTATTTT. Translating it yields CSVETGGAGDTQYF.

The chain couples TRBV29-1 to TRBJ1-2; D might be TRBD1 (6 bases). Germline V gene sequence: CDR1 SQVTM, CDR2 ANQGSEA. Trimming left V 4 bases short and J 1 base short, with 7 bases between. The CDR3 has 12 amino acids. The CDR3 coding sequence is TGCAGCGTTGTGGACAGTAACTATGGCTACACCTTC. Its translation is CSVVDSNYGYTF. Supplemented by reference TRBV29-1 and TRBJ1-2, the full variable domain reads SAVISQKPSRDICQRGTSLTIQCQVDSQVTMMFWYRQQPGQSLTLIATANQGSEATYESGFVIDKFPISRPNLTFSTLTVSNMSPEDSSIYLCSVVDSNYGYTFGSGTRLTVV.